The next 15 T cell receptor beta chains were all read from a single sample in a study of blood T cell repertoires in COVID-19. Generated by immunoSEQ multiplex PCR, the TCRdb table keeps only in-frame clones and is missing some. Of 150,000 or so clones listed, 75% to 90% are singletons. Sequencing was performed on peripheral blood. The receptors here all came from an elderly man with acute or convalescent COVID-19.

CDR3 nucleotides: TGTGCCAGCAGCTTGGCCAACTGGGGGCTAGACAATGAGCAGTTCTTC. This encodes CASSLANWGLDNEQFF. V is TRBV5-4 and J is TRBJ2-1; tentatively, D is TRBD1 (6 bases). Germline V gene lookup returns CDR1 SGHNT and CDR2 YYREEE (reference sequence). Trimming cost V 0 bases and J 5 bases, with 15 bases left between them. The CDR3 totals 16 residues. The full variable domain, completed using reference TRBV5-4 and TRBJ2-1, is ETGVTQSPTHLIKTRGQQVTLRCSSQSGHNTVSWYQQALGQGPQFIFQYYREEENGRGNFPPRFSGLQFPNYSSELNVNALELDDSALYLCASSLANWGLDNEQFFGPGTRLTVL.

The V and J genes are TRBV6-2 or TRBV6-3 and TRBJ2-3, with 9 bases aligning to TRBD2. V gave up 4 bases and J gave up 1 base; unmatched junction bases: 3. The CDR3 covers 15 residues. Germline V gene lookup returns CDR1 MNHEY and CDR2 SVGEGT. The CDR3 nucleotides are TGTGCCAGCAGTTCAGTAGCGGGAGGCACAGATACGCAGTATTTT. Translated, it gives CASSSVAGGTDTQYF.

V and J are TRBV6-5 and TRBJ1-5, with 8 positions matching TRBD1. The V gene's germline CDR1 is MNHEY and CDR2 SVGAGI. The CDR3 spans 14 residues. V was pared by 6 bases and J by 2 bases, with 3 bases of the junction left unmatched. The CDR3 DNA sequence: TGTGCCAGCAGAACAGGGGGAGGCAATCAGCCCCAGCATTTT. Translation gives CASRTGGGNQPQHF.

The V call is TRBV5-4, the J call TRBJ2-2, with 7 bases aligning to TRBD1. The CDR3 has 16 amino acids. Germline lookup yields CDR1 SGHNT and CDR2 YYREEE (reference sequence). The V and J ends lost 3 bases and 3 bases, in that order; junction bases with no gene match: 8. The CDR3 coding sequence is TGTGCCAGCAGCTCCCCTAGACAGGGTTACACCGGGGAGCTGTTTTTT. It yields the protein CASSSPRQGYTGELFF.

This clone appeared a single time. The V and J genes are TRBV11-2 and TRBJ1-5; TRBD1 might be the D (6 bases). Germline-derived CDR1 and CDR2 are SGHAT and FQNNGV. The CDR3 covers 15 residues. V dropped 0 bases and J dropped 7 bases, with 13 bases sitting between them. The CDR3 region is CASSLDGGADQPQHF. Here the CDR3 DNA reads TGTGCCAGCAGCTTAGATGGGGGGGCGGACCAGCCCCAGCATTTT.

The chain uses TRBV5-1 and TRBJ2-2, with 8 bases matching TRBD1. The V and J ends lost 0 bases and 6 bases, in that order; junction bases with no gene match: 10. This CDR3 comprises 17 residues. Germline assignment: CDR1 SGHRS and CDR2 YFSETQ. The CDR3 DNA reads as TGCGCCAGCAGCTTGGGGATGCGGCAGGGGGCATCCGGGGAGCTGTTTTTT. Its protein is CASSLGMRQGASGELFF. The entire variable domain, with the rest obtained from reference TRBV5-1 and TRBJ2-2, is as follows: KAGVTQTPRYLIKTRGQQVTLSCSPISGHRSVSWYQQTPGQGLQFLFEYFSETQRNKGNFPGRFSGRQFSNSRSEMNVSTLELGDSALYLCASSLGMRQGASGELFFGEGSRLTVL.

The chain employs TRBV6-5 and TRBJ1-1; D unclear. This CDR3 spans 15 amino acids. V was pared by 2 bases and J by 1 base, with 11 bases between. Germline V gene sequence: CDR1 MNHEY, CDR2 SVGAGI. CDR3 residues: CASSYERSQNTEAFF. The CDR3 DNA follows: TGTGCCAGCAGTTACGAGCGGAGTCAGAACACTGAAGCTTTCTTT.

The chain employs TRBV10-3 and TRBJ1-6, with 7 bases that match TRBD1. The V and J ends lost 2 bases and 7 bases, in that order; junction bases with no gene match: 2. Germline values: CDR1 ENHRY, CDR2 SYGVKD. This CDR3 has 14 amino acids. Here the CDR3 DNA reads TGTGCCATCAGTGAGGGGACAGCAAATTCACCCCTCCACTTT. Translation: CAISEGTANSPLHF.

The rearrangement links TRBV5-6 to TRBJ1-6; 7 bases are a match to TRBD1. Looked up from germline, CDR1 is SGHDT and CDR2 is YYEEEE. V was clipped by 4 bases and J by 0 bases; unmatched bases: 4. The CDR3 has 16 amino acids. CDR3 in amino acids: CASSAGGFSYNSPLHF. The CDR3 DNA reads TGTGCCAGCAGCGCAGGGGGTTTCTCCTATAATTCACCCCTCCACTTT.

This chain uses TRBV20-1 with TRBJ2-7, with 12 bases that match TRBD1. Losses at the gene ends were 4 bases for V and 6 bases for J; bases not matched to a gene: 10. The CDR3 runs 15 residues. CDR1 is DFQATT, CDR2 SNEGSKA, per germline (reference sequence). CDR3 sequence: CSATDPGQGAVEQYF. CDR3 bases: TGCAGTGCTACTGACCCGGGACAGGGGGCAGTCGAGCAGTACTTC.

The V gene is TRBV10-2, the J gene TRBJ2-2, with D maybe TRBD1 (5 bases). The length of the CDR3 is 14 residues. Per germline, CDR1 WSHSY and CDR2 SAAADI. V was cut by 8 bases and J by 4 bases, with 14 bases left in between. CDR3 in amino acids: CASVGAPGTGELFF. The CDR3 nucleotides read TGCGCCAGCGTAGGGGCCCCGGGCACCGGGGAGCTGTTTTTT.

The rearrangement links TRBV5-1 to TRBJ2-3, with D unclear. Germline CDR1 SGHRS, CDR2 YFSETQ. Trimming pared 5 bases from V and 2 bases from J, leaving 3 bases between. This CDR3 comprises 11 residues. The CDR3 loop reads CASRYTDTQYF. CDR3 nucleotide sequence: TGCGCCAGCAGGTACACAGATACGCAGTATTTT.

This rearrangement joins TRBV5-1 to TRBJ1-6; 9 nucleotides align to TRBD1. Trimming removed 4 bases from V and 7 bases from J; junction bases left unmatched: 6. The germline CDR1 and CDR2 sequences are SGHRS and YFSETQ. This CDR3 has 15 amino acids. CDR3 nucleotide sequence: TGCGCCAGCAGCCTGGGGACAGGGTCAAATTCACCCCTCCACTTT. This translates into CASSLGTGSNSPLHF.

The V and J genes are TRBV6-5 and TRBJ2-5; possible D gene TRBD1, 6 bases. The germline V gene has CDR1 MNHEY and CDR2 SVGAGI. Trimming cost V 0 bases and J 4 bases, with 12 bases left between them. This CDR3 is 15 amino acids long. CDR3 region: CASSYSRSRGETQYF. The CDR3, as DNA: TGTGCCAGCAGTTACTCGAGAAGCAGGGGAGAGACCCAGTACTTC.

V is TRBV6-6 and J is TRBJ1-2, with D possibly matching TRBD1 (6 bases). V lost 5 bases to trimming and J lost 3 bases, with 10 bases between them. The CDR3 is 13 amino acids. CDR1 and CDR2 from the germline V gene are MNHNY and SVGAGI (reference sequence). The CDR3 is CASSTGQHYGYTF. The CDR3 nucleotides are TGTGCCAGCAGTACAGGACAGCACTATGGCTACACCTTC.